The clone carrying this T cell receptor (beta chain) was recorded a few times. Its target is not known. Trimming left V 5 bases short and J 4 bases short, with 16 bases between. The germline gives CDR1 MRHNA, CDR2 SNTAGT. This CDR3 is built from 15 residues. This record belongs to a study of cytomegalovirus exposure and HLA in healthy donors. The PCR ran on 60 Vbeta and 13 Jbeta primers. Here immunoSEQ multiplex PCR was the method, and the copy in TCRdb shows in-frame clones only, minus some. The table lists roughly 110,000 clones, around 80% of them singletons. Overall study results and limits: Association of a missense DCLRE1C variant with TCR beta V- and J-gene trimming was reported in a later analysis. A list of more than 150 TCR beta chains associated with cytomegalovirus was given. Confirmation was obtained in vitro that a few CMV-associated chains are specific for CMV antigens. Accurate prediction of HLA-A and HLA-B alleles (for most subjects) was reportedly achieved from TCR beta sequences.

The chain joins TRBV6-4 to TRBJ2-3, with D tentatively TRBD2 (6 bases). The sequenced material came from PBMCs. The receptor was derived from a woman aged 50 to 60 in good health and CMV-seropositive. This chain's CDR3 is CASSQLEGSPDTQYF. Here the CDR3 DNA reads TGTGCCAGCAGTCAGTTGGAGGGGAGCCCAGATACGCAGTATTTT.